These 14 T cell receptor beta chains originate from one sample sequenced in a study of STAT3 mutations in large granular lymphocyte leukemia. The study's findings and limits: In T-cell large granular lymphocyte leukemia, about half of patients showed multiple immunodominant subclonotypes.

Which antigens these TCRs recognize remains unknown. The protocol was immunoSEQ multiplex PCR, while the TCRdb copy is restricted to in-frame clones and leaves out a portion. The sample gives some 31,000 clones, approximately 83% of which show up once; roughly 13% is in the top ten. Sequenced sample: peripheral blood mononuclear cells. These receptors came from a man in his 60s with T-cell large granular lymphocyte leukemia. Some clones in this sample may be carry-over from other donors' samples.

The chain carries TRBV27 and TRBJ1-6; D remains ambiguous. The germline gives CDR1 MNHEY, CDR2 SMNVEV (reference sequence). This CDR3 is 15 amino acids long. The ends were cut back, 4 bases at V and 4 bases at J, with 11 bases in the middle. DNA for the CDR3: TGTGCCAGCAGTTCCTCGGGCCGATATAATTCACCCCTCCACTTT. Its protein product is CASSSSGRYNSPLHF.

The rearrangement uses TRBV27 and TRBJ2-3; D might be TRBD1 or TRBD2, each matching 7 bases. V was clipped by 10 bases and J by 6 bases, with 23 bases between them. The CDR3 extends over 15 amino acids. Germline V lookup: CDR1 MNHEY, CDR2 SMNVEV (reference sequence). CDR3 in amino acids: CATQGGLGWADTQYF. CDR3 DNA sequence: TGTGCCACCCAGGGGGGGCTTGGCTGGGCGGATACGCAGTATTTT.

The chain joins TRBV7-2 to TRBJ1-3; TRBD1 aligns across 9 bases. Germline CDR1 is SGHTA and CDR2 is FQGNSA. The CDR3 consists of 15 residues. Trimming took 5 bases from V and 3 from J; bases not matched to a gene: 5. For the CDR3, the DNA is TGTGCCAGCAGCCCGGACAGGGGAGGTGGAAACACCATATATTTT. As protein: CASSPDRGGGNTIYF.

The V call is TRBV5-6, the J call TRBJ2-7, with unresolved D. The CDR3 covers 13 residues. Germline CDR1 SGHDT, CDR2 YYEEEE. The germline V and J ends were trimmed by 4 bases and 4 bases, with 12 bases remaining between them. The CDR3 nucleotides are TGTGCCAGCAGCCCAGTCGGTTCATACGAGCAGTACTTC. Translating it yields CASSPVGSYEQYF.

The chain employs TRBV7-9 and TRBJ2-4, with 8 bases lining up with TRBD2. V lost 5 bases to trimming and J lost 8 bases; unmatched junction nucleotides: 11. Germline V lookup: CDR1 SEHNR, CDR2 FQNEAQ (reference sequence). The CDR3 has 15 residues. CDR3 DNA sequence: TGTGCCAGCAGCCGAAAAGCGGGAGATCCTGACATTCAGTACTTC. It encodes CASSRKAGDPDIQYF.

This clone came up once. The rearrangement joins TRBV5-4 to TRBJ2-5; 9 bases agree with TRBD2. Trimming at V came to 10 bases and at J to 1 base, leaving 5 bases not matched to a gene. Germline CDR1 and CDR2: SGHNT and YYREEE (reference sequence). This CDR3 region has 13 residues. The CDR3 loop reads CAAQRGAQETQYF. CDR3 coding DNA: TGTGCCGCCCAGCGGGGGGCCCAAGAGACCCAGTACTTC.

This chain's CDR3 is CASRRLAGVTDTQYF. The CDR3 bases are TGTGCCAGCCGAAGACTAGCGGGTGTCACAGATACGCAGTATTTT. The V gene is TRBV6-6, the J gene TRBJ2-3, with TRBD2 identical over 10 bases. CDR3 length: 15 residues. Germline-derived CDR1 and CDR2 are MNHNY and SVGAGI (reference sequence). The V gene end was trimmed by 8 bases and the J gene end by 2 bases; junction bases not matched to a gene: 7.

The chain carries TRBV6-5 and TRBJ2-5; possibly TRBD1 for D (5 bases). Germline CDR1 and CDR2: MNHEY and SVGAGI. Trimming removed 6 bases at V and 9 bases at J, with 14 bases between. The length of the CDR3 is 12 residues. CDR3 residues: CASSPPIGAQYF. CDR3 sequence (DNA): TGTGCCAGCAGCCCCCCCATAGGGGCCCAGTACTTC.

This chain links TRBV5-4 with TRBJ2-3; weak D call: TRBD2 (6 bases). V was cut by 4 bases and J by 0 bases, with 15 bases left in between. This CDR3 has 16 residues. Germline-derived CDR1 and CDR2 are SGHNT and YYREEE (reference sequence). The DNA of the CDR3 is TGTGCCAGCAGCGCTCCGGGACTCAGAAGCACAGATACGCAGTATTTT. The encoded protein is CASSAPGLRSTDTQYF.

This clone has only a few counts. The V gene is TRBV18, the J gene TRBJ1-1; D is unclear. Per germline, CDR1 KGHSH and CDR2 LQKENI. This CDR3 is 14 amino acids long. The V end lost 0 bases, the J end lost 0 bases, and 5 bases lay between the germline ends. CDR3 protein: CASSPPQVNTEAFF. The CDR3 DNA is TGTGCCAGCTCACCACCGCAGGTGAACACTGAAGCTTTCTTT.

The rearrangement joins TRBV5-1 to TRBJ2-7; 9 nucleotides line up with TRBD2. Germline V gene sequence: CDR1 SGHRS, CDR2 YFSETQ. The junction had 5 bases not matched to a gene; V was cut back by 3 bases and J by 7 bases. The CDR3 is made up of 13 amino acids. The CDR3 nucleotides read TGCGCCAGCAGCTCGGGACTAGCTAGGGAGCAGTACTTC. Its protein is CASSSGLAREQYF. Full variable domain (outside the CDR3, taken from reference TRBV5-1 and TRBJ2-7): KAGVTQTPRYLIKTRGQQVTLSCSPISGHRSVSWYQQTPGQGLQFLFEYFSETQRNKGNFPGRFSGRQFSNSRSEMNVSTLELGDSALYLCASSSGLAREQYFGPGTRLTVT.

V is TRBV29-1 and J is TRBJ2-3; TRBD2 is a possible D gene (5 bases). The CDR3 loop spans 13 amino acids. Looked up from germline, CDR1 is SQVTM and CDR2 is ANQGSEA. The ends were cut back, 8 bases at V and 0 bases at J, with 12 bases in the middle. CDR3 sequence (DNA): TGCAGCTCCGGACTGGGGAGCACAGATACGCAGTATTTT. Amino acids: CSSGLGSTDTQYF.

The chain recombines TRBV7-8 with TRBJ2-5; 7 bases agree with TRBD1. V lost 1 base, J lost 4 bases, and 6 bases stayed unmatched. CDR3 length: 15 amino acids. CDR1 is SGHVS, CDR2 FQNEAQ, per germline. CDR3: CASSLGRQGRETQYF. The CDR3 coding sequence is TGTGCCAGCAGCTTAGGTCGACAGGGTAGAGAGACCCAGTACTTC.

This clone was counted between two and nine times. The chain recombines TRBV29-1 with TRBJ2-5; 10 nucleotides match TRBD2. Trimming at V came to 8 bases and at J to 2 bases, leaving 2 bases not matched to a gene. This CDR3 spans 12 amino acids. Germline loops: CDR1 SQVTM, CDR2 ANQGSEA. The CDR3 spells CSILAGQETQYF. The DNA of the CDR3 is TGCAGCATACTAGCGGGACAAGAGACCCAGTACTTC.